The next 19 T cell receptor beta chains were all read from a single sample in a study of shared clonotypes between healthy human individuals. Naive CD8 cells comprised CD45RO-negative, CCR7-positively selected cells, excluding terminally differentiated effector memory CD45RA+ cells. Using immunoSEQ multiplex PCR, the repertoire was profiled, and TCRdb retains in-frame clones only, with some absent. The sample has about 2 million clones; approximately 95% are singletons. The sample was naive CD8+ T cells sorted from blood. The origin of the receptors is a man in his late teens or twenties in good health.

The chain has TRBV27 and TRBJ2-7; D may correspond to TRBD1 or TRBD2 (5 bases each). This CDR3 is built from 13 residues. Germline V lookup: CDR1 MNHEY, CDR2 SMNVEV (reference sequence). V was pared by 6 bases and J by 6 bases, with 15 bases between. The CDR3 spells CASRSPGLVEQYF. CDR3 DNA sequence: TGTGCCAGCAGATCGCCGGGGCTTGTCGAGCAGTACTTC.

The chain couples TRBV4-3 to TRBJ1-1; weak D call: TRBD1 (5 bases). Germline CDR1 reads LGHNA; CDR2 reads YSLEER. This CDR3 comprises 14 residues. V was cut by 2 bases and J by 1 base, with 8 bases left in between. For the CDR3, the DNA is TGCGCCAGCAGCCAAACGGGGGGGAACACTGAAGCTTTCTTT. Protein product: CASSQTGGNTEAFF.

As regards this clone: Germline and junction disagree at one end, which may indicate a read error. The V call is TRBV7-9, the J call TRBJ2-1; 9 nucleotides agree with TRBD2. The CDR3 consists of 16 residues. CDR1 and CDR2 (germline): SEHNR, FQNEAQ (reference sequence). The CDR3 loop is CASSTDQGTSYDEQFF. CDR3 sequence (DNA): TGTGCCAGCAGCACCGACCAGGGGACTAGCTACGATGAGCAGTTCTTC.

The chain joins TRBV14 to TRBJ2-2, with a possible D match to TRBD1 (6 bases). Germline V CDR1 and CDR2: SGHDN, FVKESK. V lost 1 base, J lost 1 base, and 16 bases lay in between. This CDR3 is 18 amino acids long. CDR3 sequence (DNA): TGTGCCAGCAGCCAAGTCATTGGGGGCGAGGGGAACACCGGGGAGCTGTTTTTT. It translates to CASSQVIGGEGNTGELFF.

The V and J genes are TRBV2 and TRBJ1-4; 8 nucleotides agree with TRBD1. CDR1 and CDR2 (germline): SNHLY, FYNNEI. The CDR3 loop spans 17 amino acids. V was pared by 3 bases and J by 0 bases, with 6 bases of the junction left unmatched. CDR3 amino acids: CASSEDRDDATNEKLFF. CDR3 nucleotide sequence: TGTGCCAGCAGTGAGGACAGGGATGATGCAACTAATGAAAAACTGTTTTTT.

V and J are TRBV10-3 and TRBJ2-7, with D maybe TRBD1 (7 bases). This CDR3 has 14 residues. The germline V and J ends were trimmed by 10 bases and 3 bases, with 19 bases remaining between them. Germline V CDR1 and CDR2: ENHRY, SYGVKD. The CDR3 sequence is CATQEGAGLYEQYF. CDR3 in DNA: TGTGCCACTCAGGAGGGGGCGGGACTCTACGAGCAGTACTTC.

For this clone: The sample holds other DNA sequences that translate to the same CDR3. The chain carries TRBV19 and TRBJ2-7; D unclear. The CDR3 is 14 residues long. The ends were cut back, 2 bases at V and 0 bases at J, with 8 bases in the middle. CDR1 is LNHDA, CDR2 SQIVND, per germline (reference sequence). CDR3 nucleotides: TGTGCCAGTAGTATACAGGTGAGCTCCTACGAGCAGTACTTC. Amino acid sequence: CASSIQVSSYEQYF. The full variable domain, its missing parts supplied by reference TRBV19 and TRBJ2-7, is DGGITQSPKYLFRKEGQNVTLSCEQNLNHDAMYWYRQDPGQGLRLIYYSQIVNDFQKGDIAEGYSVSREKKESFPLTVTSAQKNPTAFYLCASSIQVSSYEQYFGPGTRLTVT.

The CDR3 DNA reads TGTGCCAGCAGTTTCGCGGGACCCCTAAAGGGCGAGCAGTACTTC. Protein sequence: CASSFAGPLKGEQYF. This rearrangement joins TRBV27 to TRBJ2-7; TRBD2 might be the D (6 bases). The V end lost 3 bases, the J end lost 6 bases, and 18 bases lay between the germline ends. The germline CDR1 and CDR2 sequences are MNHEY and SMNVEV (reference sequence). This CDR3 has 15 amino acids.

The rearrangement joins TRBV5-1 to TRBJ1-1; TRBD1 is a possible D gene (5 bases). The CDR3 consists of 15 residues. Germline V gene lookup returns CDR1 SGHRS and CDR2 YFSETQ. Trimming removed 0 bases at V and 4 bases at J, with 13 bases between. The CDR3 loop is CASSLEQGPGTEAFF. DNA of the CDR3: TGCGCCAGCAGCTTGGAGCAGGGACCAGGCACTGAAGCTTTCTTT.

CDR3 amino acids: CASSLGRGTGVNTGELFF. CDR3 in DNA: TGTGCCAGCAGCTTGGGGCGGGGGACAGGGGTGAACACCGGGGAGCTGTTTTTT. The V gene is TRBV5-6, the J gene TRBJ2-2, with TRBD1 matching 10 bases. Trimming removed 0 bases from V and 1 base from J; junction bases left unmatched: 6. The length of the CDR3 is 18 residues. Germline V gene lookup returns CDR1 SGHDT and CDR2 YYEEEE.

As regards this clone: Other nucleotide sequences from this sample produce the same CDR3. The V and J genes are TRBV7-9 and TRBJ2-1; D is unclear. V lost 0 bases and J 8 bases, leaving 5 bases between the germline ends. The germline CDR1 and CDR2 sequences are SEHNR and FQNEAQ (reference sequence). The CDR3 runs to 12 residues. CDR3 in DNA: TGTGCCAGCAGCTTAGCGGTGGATGAGCAGTTCTTC. Translated, it gives CASSLAVDEQFF.

This sequence joins TRBV28 and TRBJ1-3; a possible D gene is TRBD1 (5 bases). The CDR3 loop spans 14 amino acids. V lost 8 bases, J lost 5 bases, and 16 bases lay in between. From germline, CDR1 is MDHEN and CDR2 SYDVKM. The CDR3 sequence: CASWARGLRNTIYF. In DNA, the CDR3 is TGTGCCAGCTGGGCGCGGGGCTTGCGAAACACCATATATTTT.

The rearrangement uses TRBV5-4 and TRBJ2-5; D uncertain. The CDR3 covers 16 residues. The germline gives CDR1 SGHNT, CDR2 YYREEE (reference sequence). V lost 3 bases and J 1 base, leaving 16 bases between the germline ends. CDR3 sequence: CASSSPGQVPQETQYF. CDR3 in DNA: TGTGCCAGCAGCTCCCCAGGCCAGGTACCCCAAGAGACCCAGTACTTC.

This clone was picked up a small number of times. The chain couples TRBV10-1 to TRBJ1-2; 11 bases map to TRBD1. Germline V gives CDR1 WNHNN, CDR2 SYGVQD (reference sequence). V lost 1 base to trimming and J lost 7 bases; unmatched junction nucleotides: 5. The length of the CDR3 is 15 residues. The CDR3 region is CASSEFRTGGFGYTF. Written as DNA, the CDR3 is TGCGCCAGCAGTGAGTTCAGGACAGGGGGCTTTGGCTACACCTTC.

The V call is TRBV2, the J call TRBJ2-3; TRBD2 aligns across 11 bases. The CDR3 spans 16 residues. Germline V gene lookup returns CDR1 SNHLY and CDR2 FYNNEI. The J segment lost 5 bases and the V segment lost 5 bases, leaving 9 bases of the junction unmatched. The CDR3 reads CASSFRGTSGRDTQYF. CDR3 in DNA: TGTGCCAGCAGTTTCAGAGGCACTAGCGGGAGAGATACGCAGTATTTT.

This chain uses TRBV5-6 with TRBJ2-3; 12 bases match TRBD2. J was trimmed by 6 bases and V by 7 bases; bases with no gene match: 12. This CDR3 has 16 residues. CDR1 SGHDT and CDR2 YYEEEE come from the germline V gene. The CDR3 loop is CASSVLTSGGGDTQYF. In DNA, the CDR3 is TGTGCCAGCTCTGTACTGACTAGCGGGGGAGGGGATACGCAGTATTTT.

The chain joins TRBV6-5 to TRBJ2-2; TRBD2 aligns across 10 bases. This CDR3 is built from 15 residues. The V segment lost 2 bases and the J segment 6 bases; nucleotides outside the gene matches: 3. Germline lookup yields CDR1 MNHEY and CDR2 SVGAGI. The DNA of the CDR3 is TGTGCCAGCAGTTACCTTGGGACTAGCGCCGGGGAGCTGTTTTTT. This encodes CASSYLGTSAGELFF.

The chain is built from TRBV4-1 and TRBJ2-7, with 9 nucleotides matching TRBD2. Trimming removed 0 bases from V and 7 bases from J; junction bases left unmatched: 13. The CDR3 has 17 amino acids. Germline-derived CDR1 and CDR2 are MGHRA and YSYEKL. Written as DNA, the CDR3 is TGCGCCAGCAGCCAAGATATAGCTAGCGGGACCCTGGGAGAGCAGTACTTC. It yields the protein CASSQDIASGTLGEQYF.

This rearrangement joins TRBV29-1 to TRBJ1-2; D remains ambiguous. The CDR3 is made up of 14 amino acids. V was trimmed by 3 bases and J by 5 bases, leaving 16 bases between them. Per germline, CDR1 SQVTM and CDR2 ANQGSEA. This CDR3 is CSVESTANVYGYTF. The CDR3 region has the DNA TGCAGCGTTGAGAGTACAGCGAACGTTTATGGCTACACCTTC.